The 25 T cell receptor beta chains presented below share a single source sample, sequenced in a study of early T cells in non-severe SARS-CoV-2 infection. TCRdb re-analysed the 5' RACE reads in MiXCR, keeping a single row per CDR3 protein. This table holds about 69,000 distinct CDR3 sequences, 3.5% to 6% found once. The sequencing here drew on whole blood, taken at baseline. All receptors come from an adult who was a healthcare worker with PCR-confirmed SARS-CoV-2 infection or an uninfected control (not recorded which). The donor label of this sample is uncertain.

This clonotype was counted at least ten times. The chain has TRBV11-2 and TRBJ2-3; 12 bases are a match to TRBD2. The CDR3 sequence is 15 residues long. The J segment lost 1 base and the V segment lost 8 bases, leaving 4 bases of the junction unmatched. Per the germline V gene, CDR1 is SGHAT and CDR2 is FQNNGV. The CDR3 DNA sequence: TGTGCCAGCGGACGACTAGCGGGGGGCACAGATACGCAGTATTTT. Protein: CASGRLAGGTDTQYF.

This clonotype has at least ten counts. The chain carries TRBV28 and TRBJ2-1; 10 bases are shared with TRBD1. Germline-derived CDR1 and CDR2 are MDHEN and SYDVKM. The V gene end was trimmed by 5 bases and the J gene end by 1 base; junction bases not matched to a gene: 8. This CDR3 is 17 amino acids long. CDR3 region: CASSLPRDRGSYNEQFF. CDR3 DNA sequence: TGTGCCAGCAGTCTCCCGAGGGACAGGGGATCCTACAATGAGCAGTTCTTC.

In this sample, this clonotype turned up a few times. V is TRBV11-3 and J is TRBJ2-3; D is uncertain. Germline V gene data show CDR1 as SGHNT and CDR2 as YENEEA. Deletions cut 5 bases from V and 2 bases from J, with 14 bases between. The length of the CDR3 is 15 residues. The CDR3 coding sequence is TGTGCCAGCAGCCAACGGATAGCAATCACAGATACGCAGTATTTT. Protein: CASSQRIAITDTQYF.

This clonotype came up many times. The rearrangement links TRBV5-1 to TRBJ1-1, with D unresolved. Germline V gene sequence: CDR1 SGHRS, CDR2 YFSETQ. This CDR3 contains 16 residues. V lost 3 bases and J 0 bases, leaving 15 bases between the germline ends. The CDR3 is CASSWSGRGMNTEAFF. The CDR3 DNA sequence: TGCGCCAGCAGCTGGAGCGGTAGAGGCATGAACACTGAAGCTTTCTTT.

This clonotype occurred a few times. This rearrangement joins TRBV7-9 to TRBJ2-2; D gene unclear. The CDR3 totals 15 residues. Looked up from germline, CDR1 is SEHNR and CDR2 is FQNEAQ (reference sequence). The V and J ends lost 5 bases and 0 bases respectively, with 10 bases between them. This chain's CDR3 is CASSPGRPNTGELFF. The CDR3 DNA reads TGTGCCAGCAGCCCAGGACGGCCGAACACCGGGGAGCTGTTTTTT.

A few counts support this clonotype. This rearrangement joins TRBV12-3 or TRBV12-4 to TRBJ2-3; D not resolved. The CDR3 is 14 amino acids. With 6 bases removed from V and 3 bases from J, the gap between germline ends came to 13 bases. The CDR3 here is CASSGRIGTDTQYF. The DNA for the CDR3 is TGTGCCAGCAGCGGACGGATTGGGACAGATACGCAGTATTTT.

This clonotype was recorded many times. CDR3 coding DNA: TGTGCCAGTAGTAGGAGGACAGGAAATAGCAATCAGCCCCAGCATTTT. This sequence encodes CASSRRTGNSNQPQHF. This chain uses TRBV19 with TRBJ1-5; TRBD1 matches at 7 bases. Germline V gives CDR1 LNHDA, CDR2 SQIVND (reference sequence). The CDR3 contains 16 residues. After removal of 4 bases from V and 0 bases from J, the junction contained 6 bases not matched to a gene.

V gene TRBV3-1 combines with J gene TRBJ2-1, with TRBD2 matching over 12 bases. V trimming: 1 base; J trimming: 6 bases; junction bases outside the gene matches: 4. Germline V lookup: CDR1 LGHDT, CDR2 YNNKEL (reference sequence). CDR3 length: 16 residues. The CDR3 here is CASSQGGLAGTNEQFF. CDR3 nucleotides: TGTGCCAGCAGCCAAGGCGGACTAGCGGGGACCAATGAGCAGTTCTTC.

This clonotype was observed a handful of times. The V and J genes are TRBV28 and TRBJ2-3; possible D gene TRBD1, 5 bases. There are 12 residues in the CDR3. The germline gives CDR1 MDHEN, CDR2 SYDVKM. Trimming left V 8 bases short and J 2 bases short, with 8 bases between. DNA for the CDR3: TGTGCCAGCCAGGGTGACACAGATACGCAGTATTTT. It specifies CASQGDTDTQYF.

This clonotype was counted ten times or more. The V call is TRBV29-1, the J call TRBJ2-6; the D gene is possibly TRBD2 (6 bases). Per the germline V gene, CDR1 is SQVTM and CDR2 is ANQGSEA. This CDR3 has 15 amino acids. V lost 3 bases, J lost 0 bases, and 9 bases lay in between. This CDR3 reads CSVDGLHSGANVLTF. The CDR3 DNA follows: TGCAGCGTTGATGGACTACACTCTGGGGCCAACGTCCTGACTTTC.

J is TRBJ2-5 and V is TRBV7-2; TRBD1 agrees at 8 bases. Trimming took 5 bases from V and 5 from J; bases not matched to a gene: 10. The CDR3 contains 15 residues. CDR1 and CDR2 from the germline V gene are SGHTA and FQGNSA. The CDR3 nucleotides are TGTGCCAGCAGCCCGCCGGACAGGGCAGGGGAGACCCAGTACTTC. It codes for CASSPPDRAGETQYF.

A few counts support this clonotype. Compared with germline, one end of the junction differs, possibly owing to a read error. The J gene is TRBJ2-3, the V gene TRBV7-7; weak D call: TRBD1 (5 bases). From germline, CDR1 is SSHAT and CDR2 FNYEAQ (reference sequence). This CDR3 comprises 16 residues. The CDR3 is CASSLALTGHTDTQYF. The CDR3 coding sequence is TGTGCTAGCAGCTTAGCCTTAACAGGCCACACAGATACGCAGTATTTT. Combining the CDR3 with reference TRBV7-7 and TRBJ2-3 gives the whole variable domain GAGVSQSPRYKVTKRGQDVTLRCDPISSHATLYWYQQALGQGPEFLTYFNYEAQPDKSGLPSDRFSAERPEGSISTLTIQRTEQRDSAMYRCASSLALTGHTDTQYFGPGTRLTVL.

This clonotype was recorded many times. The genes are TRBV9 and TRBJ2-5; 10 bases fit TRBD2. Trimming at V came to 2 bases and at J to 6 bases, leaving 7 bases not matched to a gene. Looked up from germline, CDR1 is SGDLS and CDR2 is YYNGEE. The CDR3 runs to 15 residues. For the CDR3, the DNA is TGTGCCAGCAGCGTCGCTAGCGGGGGAATTAAGACCCAGTACTTC. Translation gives CASSVASGGIKTQYF.

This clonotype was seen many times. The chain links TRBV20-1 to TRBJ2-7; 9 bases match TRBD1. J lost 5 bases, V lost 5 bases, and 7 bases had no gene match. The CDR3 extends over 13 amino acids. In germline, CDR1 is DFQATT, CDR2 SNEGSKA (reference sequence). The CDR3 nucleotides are TGCAGTGCTGACCGGGACAGGGACCACGAGCAGTACTTC. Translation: CSADRDRDHEQYF.

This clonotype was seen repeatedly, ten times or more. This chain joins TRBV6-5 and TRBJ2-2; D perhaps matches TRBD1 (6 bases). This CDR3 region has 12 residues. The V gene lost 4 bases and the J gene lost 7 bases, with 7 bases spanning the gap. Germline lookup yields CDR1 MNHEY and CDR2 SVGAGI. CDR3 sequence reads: CASSFRGGELFF. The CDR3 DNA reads TGTGCCAGCAGTTTCAGGGGCGGGGAGCTGTTTTTT.

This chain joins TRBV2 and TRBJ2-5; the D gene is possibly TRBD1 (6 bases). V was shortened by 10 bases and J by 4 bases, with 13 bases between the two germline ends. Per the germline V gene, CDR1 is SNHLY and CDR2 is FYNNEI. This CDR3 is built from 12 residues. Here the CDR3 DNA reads TGTGCCACCCCGGGCAGGGGAGAGACCCAGTACTTC. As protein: CATPGRGETQYF.

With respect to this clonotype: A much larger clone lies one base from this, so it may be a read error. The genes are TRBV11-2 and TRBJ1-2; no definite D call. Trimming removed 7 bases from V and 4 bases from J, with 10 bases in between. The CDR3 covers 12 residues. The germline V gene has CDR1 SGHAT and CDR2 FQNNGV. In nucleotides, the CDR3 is TGTGCCAGCACCCGGGTGGCCTATGGCTACACCTTC. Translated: CASTRVAYGYTF.

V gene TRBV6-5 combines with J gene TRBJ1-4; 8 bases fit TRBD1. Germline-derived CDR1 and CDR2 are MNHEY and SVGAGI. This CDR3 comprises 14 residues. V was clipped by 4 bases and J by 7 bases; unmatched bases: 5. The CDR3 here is CASSFRGPGEKLFF. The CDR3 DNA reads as TGTGCCAGCAGTTTCAGGGGGCCGGGTGAAAAACTGTTTTTT.

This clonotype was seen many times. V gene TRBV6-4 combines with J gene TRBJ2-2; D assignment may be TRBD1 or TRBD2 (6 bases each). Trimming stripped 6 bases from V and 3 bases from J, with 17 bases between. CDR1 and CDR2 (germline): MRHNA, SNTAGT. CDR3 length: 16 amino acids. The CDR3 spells CASSEGGGTYTGELFF. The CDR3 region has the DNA TGTGCCAGCAGCGAGGGGGGAGGAACTTACACCGGGGAGCTGTTTTTT.

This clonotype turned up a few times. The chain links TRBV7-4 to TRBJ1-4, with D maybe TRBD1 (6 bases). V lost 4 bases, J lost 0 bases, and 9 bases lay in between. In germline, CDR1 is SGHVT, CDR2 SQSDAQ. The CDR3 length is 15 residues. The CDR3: CASSYRTATNEKLFF. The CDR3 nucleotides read TGTGCCAGCAGCTACCGGACAGCAACTAATGAAAAACTGTTTTTT.

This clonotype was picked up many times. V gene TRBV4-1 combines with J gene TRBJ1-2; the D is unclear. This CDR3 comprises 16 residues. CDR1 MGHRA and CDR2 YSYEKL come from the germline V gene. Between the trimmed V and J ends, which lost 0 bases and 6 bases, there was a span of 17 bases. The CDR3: CASSQEASGRKDGYTF. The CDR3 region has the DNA TGCGCCAGCAGCCAAGAAGCGTCGGGCAGGAAAGATGGCTACACCTTC.

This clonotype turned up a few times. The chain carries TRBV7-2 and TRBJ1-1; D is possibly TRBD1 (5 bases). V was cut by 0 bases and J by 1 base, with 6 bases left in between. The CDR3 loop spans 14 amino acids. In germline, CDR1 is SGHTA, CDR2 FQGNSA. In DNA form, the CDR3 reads TGTGCCAGCAGCTTAGCTGGGGCGAACACTGAAGCTTTCTTT. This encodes CASSLAGANTEAFF.

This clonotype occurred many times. The CDR3, as DNA: TGTGCCAGCAGCTTAACGGACAGCGGGAATCAGCCCCAGCATTTT. This gives the protein CASSLTDSGNQPQHF. This chain connects TRBV7-8 to TRBJ1-5; D is perhaps TRBD1 (6 bases). Germline V gene data show CDR1 as SGHVS and CDR2 as FQNEAQ. CDR3 size: 15 residues. Trimming removed 2 bases from V and 4 bases from J, with 12 bases in between.

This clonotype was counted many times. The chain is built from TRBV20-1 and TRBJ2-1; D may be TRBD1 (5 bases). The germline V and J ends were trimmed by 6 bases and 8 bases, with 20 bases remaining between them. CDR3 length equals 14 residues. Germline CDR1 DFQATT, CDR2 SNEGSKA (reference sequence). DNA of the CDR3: TGCAGTGCAGCAGGGAACTCTGATACGGATGAGCAGTTCTTC. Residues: CSAAGNSDTDEQFF.

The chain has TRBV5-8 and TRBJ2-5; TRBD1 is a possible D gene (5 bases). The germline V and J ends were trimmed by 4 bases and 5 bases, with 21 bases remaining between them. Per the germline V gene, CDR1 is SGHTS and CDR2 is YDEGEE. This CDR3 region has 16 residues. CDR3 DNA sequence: TGTGCCAGCAGCAAGAACCGGGCAAGCAAGGGGGAGACCCAGTACTTC. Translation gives CASSKNRASKGETQYF.